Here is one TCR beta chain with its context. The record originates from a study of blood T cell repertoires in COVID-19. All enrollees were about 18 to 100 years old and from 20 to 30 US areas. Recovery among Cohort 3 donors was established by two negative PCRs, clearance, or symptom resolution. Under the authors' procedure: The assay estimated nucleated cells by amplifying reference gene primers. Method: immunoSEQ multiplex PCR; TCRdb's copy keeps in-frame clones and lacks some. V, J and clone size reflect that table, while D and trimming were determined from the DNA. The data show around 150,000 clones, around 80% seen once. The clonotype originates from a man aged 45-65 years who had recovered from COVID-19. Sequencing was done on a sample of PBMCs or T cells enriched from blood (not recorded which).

For the CDR3, the DNA is TGTGCCAGCAGCTTGTCTCAGGGCTACGAGCAGTACTTC. Its protein product is CASSLSQGYEQYF. The rearrangement links TRBV7-2 to TRBJ2-7; possibly TRBD1 for D (5 bases). Germline V gene lookup returns CDR1 SGHTA and CDR2 FQGNSA. Trimming stripped 3 bases from V and 3 bases from J, with 9 bases between. The CDR3 has 13 residues.